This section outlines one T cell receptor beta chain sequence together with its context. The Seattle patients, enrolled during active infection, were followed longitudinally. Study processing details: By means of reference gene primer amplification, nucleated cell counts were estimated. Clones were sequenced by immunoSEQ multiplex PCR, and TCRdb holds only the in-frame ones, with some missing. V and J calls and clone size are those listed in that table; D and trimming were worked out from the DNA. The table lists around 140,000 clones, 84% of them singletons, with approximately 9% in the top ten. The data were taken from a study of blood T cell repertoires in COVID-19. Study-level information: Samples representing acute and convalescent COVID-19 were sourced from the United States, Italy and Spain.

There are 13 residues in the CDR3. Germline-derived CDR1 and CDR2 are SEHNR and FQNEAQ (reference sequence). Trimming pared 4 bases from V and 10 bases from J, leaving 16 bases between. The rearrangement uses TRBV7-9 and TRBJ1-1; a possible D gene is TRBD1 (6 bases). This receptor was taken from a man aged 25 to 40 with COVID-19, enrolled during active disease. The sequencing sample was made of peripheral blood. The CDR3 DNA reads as TGTGCCAGCAGCTCAGCCCAGGTAGGGGGAGCTTTCTTT. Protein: CASSSAQVGGAFF.